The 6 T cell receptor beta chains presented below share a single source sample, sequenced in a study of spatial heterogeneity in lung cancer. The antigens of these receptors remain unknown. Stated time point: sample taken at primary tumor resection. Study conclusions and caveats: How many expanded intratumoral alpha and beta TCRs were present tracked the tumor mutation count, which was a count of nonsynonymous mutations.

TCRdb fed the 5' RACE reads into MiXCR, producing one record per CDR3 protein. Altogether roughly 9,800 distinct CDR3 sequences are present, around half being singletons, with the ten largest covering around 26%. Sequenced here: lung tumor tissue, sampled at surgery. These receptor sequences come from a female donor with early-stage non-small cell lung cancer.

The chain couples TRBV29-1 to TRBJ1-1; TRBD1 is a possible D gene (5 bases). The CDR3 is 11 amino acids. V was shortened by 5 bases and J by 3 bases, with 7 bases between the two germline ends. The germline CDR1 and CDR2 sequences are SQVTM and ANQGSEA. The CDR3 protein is CSVPGDTEAFF. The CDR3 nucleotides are TGCAGCGTTCCGGGGGACACTGAAGCTTTCTTT.

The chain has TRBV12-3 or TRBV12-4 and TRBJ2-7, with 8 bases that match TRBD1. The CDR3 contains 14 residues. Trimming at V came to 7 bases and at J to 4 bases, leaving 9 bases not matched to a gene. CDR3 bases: TGTGCCAGCAAACCCTCGGACAGGGCGTACGAGCAGTACTTC. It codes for CASKPSDRAYEQYF.

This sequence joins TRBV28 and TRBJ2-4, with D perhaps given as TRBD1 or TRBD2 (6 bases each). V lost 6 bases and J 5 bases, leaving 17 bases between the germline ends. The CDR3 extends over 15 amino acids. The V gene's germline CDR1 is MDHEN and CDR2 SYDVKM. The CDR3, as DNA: TGTGCCAGCAGGTCACACAGGGAGGTGCAAAACATTCAGTACTTC. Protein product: CASRSHREVQNIQYF. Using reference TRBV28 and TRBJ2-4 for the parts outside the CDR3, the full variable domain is DVKVTQSSRYLVKRTGEKVFLECVQDMDHENMFWYRQDPGLGLRLIYFSYDVKMKEKGDIPEGYSVSREKKERFSLILESASTNQTSMYLCASRSHREVQNIQYFGAGTRLSVL.

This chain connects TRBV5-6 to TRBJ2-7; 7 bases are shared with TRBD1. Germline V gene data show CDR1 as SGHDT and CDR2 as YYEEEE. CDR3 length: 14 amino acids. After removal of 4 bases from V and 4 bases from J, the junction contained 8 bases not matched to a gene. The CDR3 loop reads CASSPQGRMYEQYF. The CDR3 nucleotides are TGTGCCAGCAGCCCACAGGGGCGAATGTACGAGCAGTACTTC.

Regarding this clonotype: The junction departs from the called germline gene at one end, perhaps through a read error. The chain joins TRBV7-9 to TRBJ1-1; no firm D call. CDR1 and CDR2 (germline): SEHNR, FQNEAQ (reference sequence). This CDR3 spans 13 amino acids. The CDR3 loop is CASSLAAGLEAFF. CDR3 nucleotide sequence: TGTGCCAGCAGCCTAGCCGCGGGTCTCGAAGCTTTCTTT.

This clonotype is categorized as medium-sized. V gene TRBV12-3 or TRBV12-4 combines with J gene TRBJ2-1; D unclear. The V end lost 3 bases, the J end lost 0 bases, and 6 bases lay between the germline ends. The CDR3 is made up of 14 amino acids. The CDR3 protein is CASSFSGSYNEQFF. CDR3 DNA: TGTGCCAGCAGTTTCTCGGGCTCCTACAATGAGCAGTTCTTC.